One T cell receptor beta chain is described in this entry. This sample is part of a study of OX40 agonist ivuxolimab in advanced cancers. Looking at the study overall: Of the participants, 40% had some prior anti-PD-1, anti-PD-L1 or anti-CTLA-4 therapy, which was allowed.

Sequenced by immunoSEQ multiplex PCR; TCRdb stores in-frame clones only, minus some. The data show some 52,000 clones, 86% seen once. This CDR3 contains 14 residues. The ends were cut back, 4 bases at V and 4 bases at J, with 14 bases in the middle. Germline V gene data show CDR1 as SGHRS and CDR2 as YFSETQ. The chain recombines TRBV5-1 with TRBJ1-1, with D perhaps matching TRBD1 (5 bases). The specimen was CD4+ or CD8+ T cells sorted from blood, collected in a trial of the OX40 agonist ivuxolimab. This clonotype originated in an adult with an advanced solid tumor such as melanoma, head and neck, liver or kidney cancer. This CDR3 reads CASSIAPGGTEAFF. In DNA form, the CDR3 reads TGCGCCAGCAGCATAGCCCCGGGGGGCACTGAAGCTTTCTTT.